One sample yielded the 19 T cell receptor beta chains listed below, sequenced in a study of blood T cell repertoires in COVID-19 (dated by TCRdb to between 2020 and 2021). The library was generated by the immunoSEQ multiplex PCR assay. Drawn from immuneACCESS, this table holds only the in-frame rearrangements with V and J called that TCRdb kept. Clones are partly lost; checked studies trace under half to an unresolved V gene and leave the rest unexplained. Counted in this sample were 87,000 or so clones; 87% of them appeared once. Together, the top ten hold less than 5% of the sample. Input material: peripheral blood. These receptors were taken from an elderly woman with acute or convalescent COVID-19.

V is TRBV15 and J is TRBJ1-1; D unclear. Germline V CDR1 and CDR2: LNHNV, YYDKDF (reference sequence). Trimming removed 0 bases from V and 4 bases from J, with 15 bases in between. CDR3 length: 16 amino acids. CDR3 nucleotides: TGTGCCACCAGCAGAGATCTGGGCGGGCGAGGCACTGAAGCTTTCTTT. Its translation is CATSRDLGGRGTEAFF.

The rearrangement joins TRBV5-1 to TRBJ1-1, with 9 positions matching TRBD1. Germline CDR1 is SGHRS and CDR2 is YFSETQ. Trimming cost V 4 bases and J 2 bases; bases outside gene matches: 9. CDR3 length equals 16 residues. CDR3 protein: CASSPYQQGANTEAFF. The CDR3 DNA reads as TGCGCCAGCAGCCCTTATCAACAGGGGGCAAACACTGAAGCTTTCTTT.

V usage is TRBV10-3 and J usage is TRBJ2-3; 11 bases match TRBD2. Per the germline V gene, CDR1 is ENHRY and CDR2 is SYGVKD. The V segment lost 3 bases and the J segment 5 bases; nucleotides outside the gene matches: 4. The CDR3 extends over 15 amino acids. CDR3 bases: TGTGCCATCAGTGAACTAGCGGGAGCGGAAGATACGCAGTATTTT. This encodes CAISELAGAEDTQYF.

This chain uses TRBV5-1 with TRBJ1-3, with D unresolved. CDR1 and CDR2 from the germline V gene are SGHRS and YFSETQ. The V gene lost 0 bases and the J gene lost 6 bases, with 10 bases spanning the gap. CDR3 length: 14 residues. The CDR3 region has the DNA TGCGCCAGCAGCTTGGCAACAGAAAAAAACACCATATATTTT. This translates into CASSLATEKNTIYF.

CDR3 in amino acids: CASSEGGMGNQPQHF. CDR3 sequence (DNA): TGTGCCAGCAGTGAGGGCGGGATGGGCAATCAGCCCCAGCATTTT. The chain has TRBV6-1 and TRBJ1-5, with D unclear. Trimming took 3 bases from V and 2 from J, leaving 11 bases between them. The CDR3 contains 15 residues. Germline CDR1 reads MNHNS; CDR2 reads SASEGT.

The V and J genes are TRBV5-7 and TRBJ1-3, with 9 bases matching TRBD1. TRBV5-7 has ORF status, its function being uncertain. The CDR3 contains 17 residues. The ends lost 3 bases at V and 2 bases at J; junction bases unmatched: 9. The CDR3 region has the DNA TGTGCCAGCAGCTCTCGATACCGGGACAGGGCTGGAAACACCATATATTTT. This sequence encodes CASSSRYRDRAGNTIYF.

On this clone: One junction end does not reproduce the germline sequence, and a read error may be involved. V gene TRBV18 combines with J gene TRBJ2-1; TRBD2 matches 7 bases. The CDR3 extends over 15 amino acids. Germline V gives CDR1 KGHSH, CDR2 LQKENI. The CDR3: CASSSPTGGYNEQFF. In nucleotides, the CDR3 is TGTGCCAGCTCATCACCTACGGGGGGTTACAATGAGCAGTTCTTC.

The J gene is TRBJ1-3, the V gene TRBV27, with D uncertain. The V end lost 10 bases, the J end lost 1 base, and 5 bases lay between the germline ends. Germline V CDR1 and CDR2: MNHEY, SMNVEV (reference sequence). The CDR3 is 11 residues long. The CDR3 bases are TGTGCCACCGCGTCTGGAAACACCATATATTTT. Its protein product is CATASGNTIYF.

V is TRBV27 and J is TRBJ2-3; D is possibly TRBD1 (6 bases). V was cut by 0 bases and J by 2 bases, with 9 bases left in between. CDR3 length equals 15 residues. CDR1 and CDR2 (germline): MNHEY, SMNVEV (reference sequence). CDR3 region: CASSLSRGFTDTQYF. The CDR3 nucleotides read TGTGCCAGCAGTTTATCGAGGGGGTTCACAGATACGCAGTATTTT.

V is TRBV27 and J is TRBJ1-4, with 10 bases identical to TRBD1. This CDR3 is built from 14 residues. Losses at the gene ends were 5 bases for V and 7 bases for J; bases not matched to a gene: 4. Germline assignment: CDR1 MNHEY and CDR2 SMNVEV (reference sequence). CDR3 in DNA: TGTGCCAGCAGTGGGACAGGGGCAGGTGAAAAACTGTTTTTT. Its translation is CASSGTGAGEKLFF.

The rearrangement links TRBV6-5 to TRBJ2-5; a possible D gene is TRBD2 (7 bases). Trimming removed 2 bases from V and 2 bases from J, with 12 bases in between. Germline lookup yields CDR1 MNHEY and CDR2 SVGAGI. The CDR3 extends over 15 amino acids. CDR3 sequence: CASSYGGARQETQYF. In DNA form, the CDR3 reads TGTGCCAGCAGTTACGGGGGGGCGCGTCAAGAGACCCAGTACTTC.

The chain carries TRBV5-1 and TRBJ2-7; D perhaps matches TRBD1 (5 bases). This CDR3 is 13 amino acids long. Deletions cut 0 bases from V and 6 bases from J, with 10 bases between. Per germline, CDR1 SGHRS and CDR2 YFSETQ. CDR3 sequence: CASSLAAGIEQYF. The CDR3 DNA is TGCGCCAGCAGCTTGGCGGCAGGGATCGAGCAGTACTTC.

This chain links TRBV19 with TRBJ1-3; possibly TRBD1 for D (6 bases). The germline V gene encodes CDR1 LNHDA and CDR2 SQIVND (reference sequence). The CDR3 contains 17 residues. Trimming cost V 4 bases and J 2 bases, with 18 bases left between them. The DNA for the CDR3 is TGTGCCAGTAGTAGCCCCCCGGGGACACGTACTGGAAACACCATATATTTT. Protein sequence: CASSSPPGTRTGNTIYF.

The count of this clone is one. The chain combines TRBV2 with TRBJ1-2; the D gene is possibly TRBD1 (5 bases). The germline gives CDR1 SNHLY, CDR2 FYNNEI. CDR3 size: 15 residues. V was trimmed by 2 bases and J by 5 bases, leaving 15 bases between them. The CDR3 region has the DNA TGTGCCAGCAGTGAAATTTCAGGGTCAACATATGGCTACACCTTC. Protein product: CASSEISGSTYGYTF.

The chain couples TRBV30 to TRBJ1-3; D perhaps matches TRBD1 (6 bases). V was cut by 7 bases and J by 4 bases, with 11 bases left in between. The V gene's germline CDR1 is GTSNPN and CDR2 SVGIG (reference sequence). The CDR3 has 12 amino acids. This CDR3 is CAYRVGGNTIYF. The CDR3 coding sequence is TGTGCCTACAGGGTGGGAGGAAACACCATATATTTT.

This clone turned up a few times. The chain employs TRBV2 and TRBJ2-4, with a weak D call TRBD1 (6 bases). Trimming pared 10 bases from V and 0 bases from J, leaving 16 bases between. CDR3 size: 15 residues. CDR1 is SNHLY and CDR2 is FYNNEI in the germline V gene. CDR3 in amino acids: CATQDSLLAKNIQYF. CDR3 DNA: TGTGCCACCCAGGACAGTCTACTAGCCAAAAACATTCAGTACTTC.

J is TRBJ1-5 and V is TRBV19; the D gene is possibly TRBD1 (6 bases). Germline V lookup: CDR1 LNHDA, CDR2 SQIVND (reference sequence). Trimming shortened V by 1 base and J by 0 bases, and 10 bases separated the two germline ends. CDR3 length: 16 amino acids. The CDR3 coding sequence is TGTGCCAGTAGTATAGTGGGGGCCTTTAGCAATCAGCCCCAGCATTTT. This codes for CASSIVGAFSNQPQHF.

This clone appeared a single time. This sequence joins TRBV27 and TRBJ1-4; a weak D match, TRBD1 (6 bases). This CDR3 spans 15 amino acids. Germline values: CDR1 MNHEY, CDR2 SMNVEV (reference sequence). The V and J ends lost 2 bases and 0 bases respectively, with 7 bases between them. CDR3 sequence reads: CASSLGQTTNEKLFF. CDR3 bases: TGTGCCAGCAGTTTAGGACAGACAACTAATGAAAAACTGTTTTTT.

V and J are TRBV29-1 and TRBJ2-1, with 8 positions matching TRBD1. This CDR3 comprises 14 residues. Germline V gene lookup returns CDR1 SQVTM and CDR2 ANQGSEA. V lost 6 bases, J lost 7 bases, and 11 bases stayed unmatched. The CDR3 protein is CSVSRTGIMNEQFF. In DNA form, the CDR3 reads TGCAGCGTGTCTAGGACAGGGATTATGAATGAGCAGTTCTTC.